A selection of T cell receptor beta chains follows, all from one sample in a study of siplizumab effects on memory and regulatory T cells. Data came from immunoSEQ multiplex PCR; TCRdb stores just in-frame clones and leaves some out. The table has under 100,000 clones, around 94% seen once. The sequencing input was non-Treg CD4+ T cells sorted from blood. The receptors were sampled from a human donor in good health. Both conserved end residues are part of each CDR3. A D gene is named only where the DNA matches it firmly. Part of the rows lack a size; the others show once, few, many or a class for expanded clones.

TRBJ1-2	.	.	TRBV7-9	CASSLQGVENYGYTF	TGTGCCAGCAGCTTGCAGGGTGTGGAAAACTATGGCTACACCTTC
TRBJ1-5	.	TRBD1	TRBV28	CASITTGVMQPQHF	TGTGCCAGCATAACCACAGGGGTTATGCAGCCCCAGCATTTT
TRBJ2-7	once	.	TRBV11-2	CASSFSGLTYEQYF	TGTGCCAGCAGCTTTTCTGGACTTACCTACGAGCAGTACTTC
TRBJ2-1	.	.	TRBV20-1	CSARNYNEQFF	TGCAGTGCTAGAAATTACAATGAGCAGTTCTTC
TRBJ2-2	.	.	TRBV5-1	CASSLGEDTGELFF	TGCGCCAGCAGCTTAGGGGAGGACACCGGGGAGCTGTTTTTT
TRBJ1-3	.	.	TRBV6-1	CASSPLPISGNTIYF	TGTGCCAGCAGTCCCCTCCCTATCTCTGGAAACACCATATATTTT
TRBJ2-1	.	.	TRBV18	CASSPRRTEPNEQFF	TGTGCCAGCTCCCCAAGAAGGACAGAACCCAATGAGCAGTTCTTC
TRBJ1-2	.	.	TRBV7-8	CASSRRPNYGYTF	TGTGCCAGCAGCCGGAGGCCTAACTATGGCTACACCTTC
TRBJ2-2	.	.	TRBV7-7	CASSRQTGTGELFF	TGTGCCAGCAGCCGACAGACAGGCACCGGGGAGCTGTTTTTT
TRBJ1-2	.	.	TRBV6-5	CASSYLYGYTF	TGTGCCAGCAGTTATCTTTATGGCTACACCTTC
TRBJ1-2	.	TRBD1	TRBV18	CASSLDRADGYTF	TGTGCCAGCTCCCTGGACAGGGCCGATGGCTACACCTTC
TRBJ1-1	.	.	TRBV6-5	CASSYSPVNTEAFF	TGTGCCAGCAGTTACTCTCCGGTTAACACTGAAGCTTTCTTT
TRBJ2-1	.	TRBD2	TRBV10-1	CASSESRASGRIDEQFF	TGCGCCAGCAGTGAGTCGAGGGCTAGCGGGAGAATCGATGAGCAGTTCTTC
TRBJ2-7	.	TRBD1	TRBV5-1	CASSLEGQNYEQYF	TGCGCCAGCAGCTTGGAGGGACAGAACTACGAGCAGTACTTC
TRBJ2-5	.	.	TRBV7-9	CASSSKHPNGQHQETQYF	TGTGCCAGCAGCTCGAAACACCCCAACGGACAGCACCAAGAGACCCAGTACTTC
TRBJ2-7	once	.	TRBV7-9	CASSSAAGYEQYF	TGTGCCAGCAGCTCTGCGGCGGGCTACGAGCAGTACTTC
TRBJ1-3	few	TRBD1	TRBV5-4	CASSAGDRGPAGNTIYF	TGTGCCAGCAGCGCGGGGGACAGGGGGCCCGCTGGAAACACCATATATTTT
TRBJ1-3	.	.	TRBV19	CASSIDAGQIPGNTIYF	TGTGCCAGTAGTATTGATGCAGGACAGATCCCTGGAAACACCATATATTTT
TRBJ2-7	.	.	TRBV11-2	CASTPDQLSYEQYF	TGTGCCAGCACCCCCGACCAGCTATCCTACGAGCAGTACTTC
TRBJ1-2	.	TRBD1	TRBV30	CAWTYPPGQVVHLF	TGTGCCTGGACCTACCCCCCGGGACAGGTCGTGCATCTGTTC
TRBJ1-2	.	TRBD1	TRBV6-6	CASSFLTGGYGYTF	TGTGCCAGCAGTTTCCTGACAGGGGGTTATGGCTACACCTTC
TRBJ2-7	.	TRBD2	TRBV11-2	CASSPTSGSSYEQYF	TGTGCCAGCAGCCCGACTAGCGGGAGCTCCTACGAGCAGTACTTC
TRBJ1-5	.	.	TRBV2	CASNGGSSNQPQHF	TGTGCCAGCAATGGTGGGAGTAGCAATCAGCCCCAGCATTTT
TRBJ2-1	.	TRBD2	TRBV25-1	CASQLAGALVEQFF	TGTGCCAGCCAACTAGCGGGAGCTTTGGTTGAGCAGTTCTTC
TRBJ2-3	.	.	TRBV28	CASSLRGSYPDTQYF	TGTGCCAGCAGTTTGAGGGGGAGCTATCCAGATACGCAGTATTTT
TRBJ1-1	.	.	TRBV7-9	CASSLAGAGRMNTEAFF	TGTGCCAGCAGCTTAGCGGGGGCAGGGCGCATGAACACTGAAGCTTTCTTT
TRBJ2-1	.	TRBD2	TRBV7-9	CASSPQLAGVNEQFF	TGTGCCAGCAGCCCGCAGCTAGCGGGAGTTAATGAGCAGTTCTTC
TRBJ2-7	.	.	TRBV10-2	CASSEPGQTYEQYF	TGCGCCAGCAGTGAGCCCGGACAGACCTACGAGCAGTACTTC
TRBJ2-7	.	.	TRBV28	CASSFAGPRYEQYF	TGTGCCAGCAGTTTTGCGGGGCCGAGATACGAGCAGTACTTC
TRBJ1-2	.	TRBD1	TRBV28	CASSPGTGAGYTF	TGTGCCAGCAGCCCCGGGACAGGGGCTGGCTACACCTTC